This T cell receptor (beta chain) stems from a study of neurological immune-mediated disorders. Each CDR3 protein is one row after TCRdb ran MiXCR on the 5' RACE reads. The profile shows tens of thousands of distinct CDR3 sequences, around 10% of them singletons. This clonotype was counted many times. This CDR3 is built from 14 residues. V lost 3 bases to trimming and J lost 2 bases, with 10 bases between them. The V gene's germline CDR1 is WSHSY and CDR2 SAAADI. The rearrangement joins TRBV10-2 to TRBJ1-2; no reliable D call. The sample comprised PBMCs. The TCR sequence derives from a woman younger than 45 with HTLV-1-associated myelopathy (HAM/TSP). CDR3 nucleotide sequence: TGCGCCAGCAGTGATTTGCCGGGGAACTATGGCTACACCTTC. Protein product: CASSDLPGNYGYTF.